This section outlines one TCR beta chain sequence together with its context. Its antigen is not identified. Each library that profiled naive CD8 cells came from approximately 20,000 to 1,000,000 sorted cells with 10%, 30% or 50% RNA. Sorting selected naive CD8 T cells with a CD8+CD4-CCR7+CD45RA+ phenotype. This specimen belongs to a study of molecular identifiers for immune sequencing clone quantification. TCRdb re-analysed the PCR reads in MiXCR, keeping a single row per CDR3 protein. The sample records approximately 680,000 distinct CDR3 sequences, approximately 24% being singletons. Whole-study findings and limits: Under 1% of molecules in naive cells, but over 99% of effector molecules, belonged to clones above 20 RNA copies. Among 800,000 to 1,000,000 naive cells, as was reported, spiked Jurkat TCR RNA from one cell was detectable.

V dropped 1 base and J dropped 5 bases, with 14 bases sitting between them. The CDR3 is 15 amino acids. The V gene's germline CDR1 is SEHNR and CDR2 FQNEAQ (reference sequence). This TCR was sampled from a human donor in good health. Some libraries in this study had Jurkat cell RNA spiked in. V gene TRBV7-9 combines with J gene TRBJ2-5; the D is unclear. Source material: naive CD8+ T cells from blood, with Jurkat cell RNA spiked in. Subset indicated: FACS-sorted CD8+CD4-CCR7+CD45RA+ naive T cells. The CDR3 region has the DNA TGTGCCAGCAGCTTAGGTTCCAGCCGAGGTGAGACCCAGTACTTC. Translating it yields CASSLGSSRGETQYF.